This TCR beta chain was recorded in a study of T cell responses to AZD1222 COVID-19 vaccine (dated by TCRdb to the early 2020s). For context, the study as a whole: TCR sequencing covered approximately 230 trial participants: 200 to 220 given two doses of AZD1222 and around 26 given two doses of MenACWY control vaccine. Trial participants were enrolled into age subgroups of 18-55, 56-69 and 70-plus years, which contained around 140, 26 and 57 TCR-sequenced participants, respectively. Overall study outcomes, separate from this receptor: The whole spike protein was spanned by vaccine-associated CD4 TCRs, and dominant responses were seen in regions 160-218 and 743-854. Epitopes outside the regions mutated in the B.1.351 and B.1.1.7 variants were reportedly recognized by nearly half of the unique spike-specific TCRs. After two AZD1222 doses, spike-specific TCR breadth and depth were significantly higher than at day 0 and than in MenACWY recipients. Most participants were white British and females outnumbered males, and the authors suggested that clonal diversity may have been underestimated. Conclusions about previously exposed vaccinees are limited because only five to seven AZD1222 recipients were SARS-CoV-2 seropositive at baseline. Because no day 14 peak-response samples were available, the repertoires could be characterized only after the peak T cell response. In the small 56-69-year group, the increase in depth fell short of significance, most likely because of low power.

The time point label of this sample denotes: baseline before first vaccination. The sample's treatment or condition label is to be understood as: meningococcal conjugate vaccine given as trial control. The vaccinee samples were drawn from two UK trials, COV001 and COV002, one of which was a single-blind randomized controlled phase 2/3 trial testing AZD1222 (ChAdOx1 nCoV-19) in healthy adults. Trial participant PBMC samples were collected at day 0 and day 28 after the second dose for TCRbeta chain sequencing. The CDR3 regions of human TCRbeta chains were analyzed by immunosequencing. Per the authors' processing: Repertoire TCRs were matched against a reference library of SARS-CoV-2-specific TCRs generated with the MIRA antigen-specificity platform. Breadth was defined as the fraction of unique TCRs that were SARS-CoV-2-associated, and depth was defined as the fraction of total T cells that were SARS-CoV-2-associated. Using the MIRA data, each spike-specific TCR was assigned both to the spike region to which the TCR was reactive and to a CD4 or CD8 class. Log10-transformed breadth and depth values were compared by one-way ANOVA with Sidak's multiple comparisons tests. Not all clones reach the TCRdb copy of this immuneACCESS table, which keeps in-frame sequences only. Checked studies attribute under half of the gap to unresolved V genes and leave the rest unexplained. V, J and clone size are taken as reported in that table, and D and trimming were inferred from the DNA itself. This sample comprises approximately 150,000 clones, around 92% of them detected only once. The top ten clonotypes cover around 4.5% of the sample.

To note about this clone: Its specific antigen is unknown. The record has no base qualities; no much larger clone is one base away.

The TCR was taken from an adult in good health. This specimen consisted of peripheral blood, obtained on day 0 of MenACWY control vaccination.

This receptor has the CDR3 CASSQEAGGLGEQYF. At the DNA level, the sequence is TGCGCCAGCAGCCAAGAAGCGGGAGGGCTCGGGGAGCAGTACTTC. The V gene is TRBV4-1 and the J gene is TRBJ2-7, and TRBD2 matches 10 of the central bases. The CDR3 covers 15 residues, taking in both the cysteine and the phenylalanine. Only CDR3 DNA remains: 45 bases, in frame from the first base. V is cut back by 0 bases and J by 7 bases, with 6 bases in the junction unmatched. CDR1 MGHRA and CDR2 YSYEKL are derived from the germline V gene.